This TCR beta chain was found in a study of breast tumors, draining lymph nodes, adjacent tissues. One entry per CDR3 protein results from TCRdb running MiXCR on the multiplex PCR reads. The sample lists about 230,000 distinct CDR3 sequences, less than 40% occurring once. Deletions cut 7 bases from V and 6 bases from J, with 13 bases between. The CDR3 contains 14 residues. Points from the study as a whole: Data fit most tumor T cells coming from lymph node, expanding in tumor. The lymph node origin of tumor T cells was framed as consistent with a hypothesis, not demonstrated. Tumor and nontumor repertoires were significantly more similar in luminal-like than in basal-like breast cancer. Tumor TCR diversity was below lymph nodes but above nontumor tissue.

The lymph nodes were axillary draining lymph nodes from breast cancer patients. This clonotype has a single count. Its antigen remains unidentified. The clonotype was recovered from a female donor with breast cancer. Some clones in this sample may be carry-over from other donors' samples. This rearrangement joins TRBV12-3 or TRBV12-4 to TRBJ1-6; D is unresolved. Sequenced sample: axillary lymph node tissue. The CDR3 nucleotides read TGTGCCAGCACATTTGGAGGGATTAATTCACCCCTCCACTTT. Translated, it gives CASTFGGINSPLHF.